The 14 T cell receptor beta chains below come from one sample, sequenced in a study of beta chain features in type 1 diabetes (dated by TCRdb to 2017 to 2018). The investigation overall reported the following: Type 1 diabetes patients showed a moderate but significant shortening of TCRB CDR3 length in all four CD4+ subsets.

Libraries were constructed by the immunoSEQ multiplex PCR assay. The entire amount of isolated RNA was reverse transcribed using the High Capacity cDNA Reverse Transcription Kit, so the sequenced TCRB transcripts were expressed ones. As stored in TCRdb, this immuneACCESS dataset retains in-frame rearrangements with V and J assigned. A fraction of the clones does not appear; measured against another copy, unresolved V genes explain less than half of the discrepancy, and the remainder lacks a known reason. The sample data list over 120,000 clones, and about 12% of these were observed just once. Jointly, the top ten make up under 1.5% of the sample. No antigens are known for them. Source material: central memory CD4+ T cells from blood. Receptor source: a man between 18 and 35 years old with type 1 diabetes.

The V call is TRBV13, the J call TRBJ2-7; no firm D call. V was cut by 8 bases and J by 7 bases, with 15 bases left in between. The CDR3 is 12 residues long. CDR1 and CDR2 (germline): PRHDT, FYEKMQ (reference sequence). CDR3 sequence (DNA): TGTGCCAGCGCCGGACGCTTTGGGGAGCAGTACTTC. Translated, it gives CASAGRFGEQYF.

There are a few counts of this clone. This chain joins TRBV30 and TRBJ1-2; 7 bases align to TRBD1. The ends lost 3 bases at V and 6 bases at J; junction bases unmatched: 7. Germline values: CDR1 GTSNPN, CDR2 SVGIG (reference sequence). CDR3 length: 13 residues. The chain's CDR3 is CAWRNQGVDGYTF. CDR3 in DNA: TGTGCCTGGAGAAACCAGGGGGTCGATGGCTACACCTTC.

The V and J genes are TRBV5-1 and TRBJ2-3; D perhaps matches TRBD2 (5 bases). Germline V CDR1 and CDR2: SGHRS, YFSETQ. CDR3 length: 11 amino acids. Trimming pared 7 bases from V and 3 bases from J, leaving 6 bases between. CDR3 loop: CASRTTDTQYF. CDR3 bases: TGCGCCAGCCGGACTACAGATACGCAGTATTTT.

The genes are TRBV7-2 and TRBJ2-2; D is possibly TRBD1 (7 bases). Deletions cut 6 bases from V and 2 bases from J, with 16 bases between. Germline lookup yields CDR1 SGHTA and CDR2 FQGNSA. CDR3 size: 16 residues. CDR3 residues: CASRPRGTVNTGELFF. The CDR3 DNA follows: TGTGCCAGCAGACCACGGGGGACAGTCAACACCGGGGAGCTGTTTTTT.

V is TRBV2 and J is TRBJ1-2; D not resolved. The CDR3 is made up of 14 amino acids. The V end lost 3 bases, the J end lost 4 bases, and 12 bases lay between the germline ends. The germline CDR1 and CDR2 sequences are SNHLY and FYNNEI. The CDR3 loop reads CASSDPGNGYGYTF. CDR3 in DNA: TGTGCCAGCAGTGATCCGGGGAACGGCTATGGCTACACCTTC. The complete variable domain, with remaining parts taken from reference TRBV2 and TRBJ1-2, reads EPEVTQTPSHQVTQMGQEVILRCVPISNHLYFYWYRQILGQKVEFLVSFYNNEISEKSEIFDDQFSVERPDGSNFTLKIRSTKLEDSAMYFCASSDPGNGYGYTFGSGTRLTVV.

The V gene is TRBV7-2, the J gene TRBJ2-5; 11 bases fit TRBD2. There are 16 residues in the CDR3. CDR1 is SGHTA and CDR2 is FQGNSA in the germline V gene. Trimming at V came to 6 bases and at J to 5 bases, leaving 11 bases not matched to a gene. In DNA, the CDR3 is TGTGCCAGCAGACGACAGACTAGCGGGGCGTCGGAGACCCAGTACTTC. Its protein is CASRRQTSGASETQYF.

J is TRBJ1-2 and V is TRBV6-5, with D uncertain. CDR1 and CDR2 (germline): MNHEY, SVGAGI. The length of the CDR3 is 13 residues. V dropped 5 bases and J dropped 8 bases, with 15 bases sitting between them. DNA of the CDR3: TGTGCCAGCAGTCAAGGATCCGCAAGAGGCTACACCTTC. It yields the protein CASSQGSARGYTF.

This clone occurred a few times. This sequence joins TRBV30 and TRBJ1-1; D remains ambiguous. The CDR3 consists of 16 residues. V lost 0 bases to trimming and J lost 0 bases, with 14 bases between them. The germline V gene has CDR1 GTSNPN and CDR2 SVGIG (reference sequence). Written as DNA, the CDR3 is TGTGCCTGGAGTGTAAGTCGTGGGCCGATGAACACTGAAGCTTTCTTT. Translated, it gives CAWSVSRGPMNTEAFF.

This clone was counted ten times or more. This chain uses TRBV25-1 with TRBJ2-3; D remains unclear. The CDR3 loop spans 13 amino acids. Germline CDR1 and CDR2: MGHDK and SYGVNS. V shed 0 bases and J shed 2 bases, with 3 bases lying between them. CDR3 DNA sequence: TGTGCCAGCAGTGAATACCCCACAGATACGCAGTATTTT. Amino acids: CASSEYPTDTQYF. Complete variable domain (other parts from reference TRBV25-1 and TRBJ2-3): EADIYQTPRYLVIGTGKKITLECSQTMGHDKMYWYQQDPGMELHLIHYSYGVNSTEKGDLSSESTVSRIRTEHFPLTLESARPSHTSQYLCASSEYPTDTQYFGPGTRLTVL.

The V and J genes are TRBV25-1 and TRBJ1-4, with TRBD1 as a possible D gene (5 bases). The CDR3 covers 13 residues. Trimming stripped 3 bases from V and 7 bases from J, with 9 bases between. Germline CDR1 and CDR2: MGHDK and SYGVNS. As DNA, the CDR3 is TGTGCCAGCAGTGAGATGGGGCGTGAAAAACTGTTTTTT. Encoded protein: CASSEMGREKLFF.

This clone was recorded at least ten times. The chain is built from TRBV30 and TRBJ2-7; perhaps TRBD1 as D (5 bases). V lost 2 bases and J lost 3, with 11 bases in between. CDR1 and CDR2 from the germline V gene are GTSNPN and SVGIG (reference sequence). The CDR3 is made up of 13 amino acids. CDR3 bases: TGTGCCTGGAGTCGGATAGGGGACTACGAGCAGTACTTC. Translated: CAWSRIGDYEQYF.

This clone came up a few times. The V gene is TRBV5-1, the J gene TRBJ2-1; 8 nucleotides line up with TRBD1. CDR3 size: 17 residues. J was trimmed by 9 bases and V by 3 bases; bases with no gene match: 17. Germline CDR1 reads SGHRS; CDR2 reads YFSETQ. The CDR3 loop is CASSSTPGQVAVGEQFF. In nucleotides, the CDR3 is TGCGCCAGCAGCTCTACCCCGGGACAGGTCGCGGTTGGTGAGCAGTTCTTC.

This clone was observed a handful of times. The V call is TRBV19, the J call TRBJ2-1, with TRBD2 matching over 10 bases. The CDR3 sequence is 18 residues long. The germline V gene has CDR1 LNHDA and CDR2 SQIVND (reference sequence). The junction had 9 bases not matched to a gene; V was cut back by 2 bases and J by 2 bases. As DNA, the CDR3 is TGTGCCAGTAGTATACGGGCTAGCGGGGGCCTAACCTACAATGAGCAGTTCTTC. Translating it yields CASSIRASGGLTYNEQFF.

There are a few counts of this clone. The V call is TRBV7-9, the J call TRBJ2-1; D gene ambiguous. V lost 5 bases and J lost 10, with 9 bases in between. The CDR3 consists of 11 residues. The V gene's germline CDR1 is SEHNR and CDR2 FQNEAQ (reference sequence). The CDR3 sequence: CASSRFDEQFF. The CDR3 DNA reads as TGTGCCAGCAGCCGGTTCGACGAGCAGTTCTTC. Complete variable domain (other parts from reference TRBV7-9 and TRBJ2-1): DTGVSQNPRHKITKRGQNVTFRCDPISEHNRLYWYRQTLGQGPEFLTYFQNEAQLEKSRLLSDRFSAERPKGSFSTLEIQRTEQGDSAMYLCASSRFDEQFFGPGTRLTVL.